This TCR beta chain originates from a study of T-cell reconstitution after alpha-beta-depleted transplantation in children (dated by TCRdb to about 2016). About the full investigation: T-cell immune reconstitution after TCRalphabeta/CD19-depleted allogeneic hematopoietic cell transplantation in children was quantitatively tracked in the study by means of TCR repertoire profiling.

Libraries came from PCR. TCRdb names Illumina HiSeq 2500 as the instrument used. To normalize quantification of the TCRbeta repertoire, the TCR libraries were built with molecular barcoding that relied on unique molecular identifiers. In TCRdb, the public reads were trimmed at Q25 with fastp and aligned with MiXCR, with productive beta chains retained. Duplicate CDR3 protein sequences are folded into a single record with the most common DNA and genes. The sample has some 72,000 distinct CDR3 sequences on record, 6% to 8% of them singletons. The ten biggest clones cover about 2.3% of the sample. This clonotype has at least ten counts. Its target antigen remains unknown. Base-call qualities are not available, and no considerably larger clone is one nucleotide away. The source material was PBMCs from the stem cell graft donor, sampled from the stem cell graft. The sequence was obtained from a human donor who donated a stem cell graft to a child with acute lymphoblastic leukemia.

The sequenced DNA is TGTGCCAGCAGCGTCAGCGGGGGGGTGAAGGGGCCCGGGGAGCTGTTTTTT. The resulting protein is CASSVSGGVKGPGELFF. Recombination connected TRBV9 to TRBJ2-2, with TRBD2 identical over 10 junction bases. From the cysteine up to the phenylalanine, the CDR3 has a length of 17 residues. Only the CDR3 part of the read is kept: 51 bases, read in frame from the first base. V loses 2 bases at its end and J loses 6 bases; junction bases beyond the gene matches: 10. Looking up the germline V gene yields CDR1 SGDLS and CDR2 YYNGEE.